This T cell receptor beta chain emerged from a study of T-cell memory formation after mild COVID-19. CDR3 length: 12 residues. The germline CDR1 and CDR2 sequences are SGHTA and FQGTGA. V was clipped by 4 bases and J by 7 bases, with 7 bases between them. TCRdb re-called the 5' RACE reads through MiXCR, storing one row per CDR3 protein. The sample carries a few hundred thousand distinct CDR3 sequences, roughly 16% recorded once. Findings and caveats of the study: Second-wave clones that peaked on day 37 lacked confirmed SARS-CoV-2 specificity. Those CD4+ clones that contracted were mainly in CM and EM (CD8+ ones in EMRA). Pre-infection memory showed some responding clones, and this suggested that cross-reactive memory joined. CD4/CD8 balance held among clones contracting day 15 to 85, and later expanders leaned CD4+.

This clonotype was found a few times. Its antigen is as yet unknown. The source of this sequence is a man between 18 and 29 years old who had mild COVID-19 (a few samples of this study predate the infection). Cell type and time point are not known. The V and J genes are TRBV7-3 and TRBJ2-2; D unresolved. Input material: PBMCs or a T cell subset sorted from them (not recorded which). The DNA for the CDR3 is TGTGCCAGCAGCTCTATCGACGGGGAGCTGTTTTTT. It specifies CASSSIDGELFF.